The 9 T cell receptor beta chains below all came from one sample that was sequenced in a study of cytotoxic CD8 clonotypes in ibrutinib-treated CLL. The method was immunoSEQ multiplex PCR; TCRdb's version includes in-frame clones alone and lacks a portion of them. The data show approximately 45,000 clones, over 50% seen once. The specimen was PBMCs, collected after 24 months of ibrutinib treatment. These receptors were obtained from a human donor with chronic lymphocytic leukemia.

The chain uses TRBV10-2 and TRBJ2-3; tentative D call: TRBD2 (5 bases). The length of the CDR3 is 14 residues. V was cut by 2 bases and J by 5 bases, with 11 bases left in between. CDR1 is WSHSY, CDR2 SAAADI, per germline. This CDR3 is CASSEAGWGDTQYF. For the CDR3, the DNA is TGCGCCAGCAGTGAGGCGGGCTGGGGAGATACGCAGTATTTT.

In its sample, this clone ranks as medium-sized. This chain joins TRBV4-2 and TRBJ2-1; TRBD2 agrees at 13 bases. This CDR3 is built from 17 residues. Germline values: CDR1 LGHNA, CDR2 YNFKEQ. The trim removed 0 bases at V and 9 bases at J, leaving 8 bases unmatched. CDR3 sequence (DNA): TGTGCCAGCAGCCAAGACGCCAGACTAGCGGGGGGCATTGAGCAGTTCTTC. This translates into CASSQDARLAGGIEQFF.

This chain joins TRBV6-4 and TRBJ2-2; D remains ambiguous. The CDR3 extends over 12 amino acids. V shed 4 bases and J shed 5 bases, with 5 bases lying between them. CDR1 and CDR2 from the germline V gene are MRHNA and SNTAGT. This CDR3 is CASSAQTGELFF. The CDR3 DNA reads TGTGCCAGCAGTGCCCAAACCGGGGAGCTGTTTTTT.

The chain couples TRBV4-1 to TRBJ1-2; 7 bases align to TRBD1. The V and J ends lost 7 bases and 4 bases, in that order; junction bases with no gene match: 12. The CDR3 has 15 residues. CDR1 and CDR2 from the germline V gene are MGHRA and YSYEKL. The CDR3 protein is CASTTVQQGLYGYTF. CDR3 sequence (DNA): TGCGCCAGCACCACCGTACAACAGGGGCTCTATGGCTACACCTTC.

On this clone: A junction end diverges from the germline sequence, so it may reflect a read error. This chain uses TRBV7-7 with TRBJ2-1; maybe TRBD2 (7 bases). CDR1 is SSHAT, CDR2 FNYEAQ, per germline (reference sequence). There are 13 residues in the CDR3. The CDR3 is CASSLGRGDEQFF. The CDR3 region has the DNA TGTGCTAGCAGCTTAGGGAGGGGGGATGAGCAGTTCTTC. The variable domain in full, completed from reference TRBV7-7 and TRBJ2-1, reads GAGVSQSPRYKVTKRGQDVTLRCDPISSHATLYWYQQALGQGPEFLTYFNYEAQPDKSGLPSDRFSAERPEGSISTLTIQRTEQRDSAMYRCASSLGRGDEQFFGPGTRLTVL.

This chain links TRBV29-1 with TRBJ2-7; D is unclear. The V gene's germline CDR1 is SQVTM and CDR2 ANQGSEA. Trimming removed 3 bases at V and 7 bases at J, with 10 bases between. The CDR3 consists of 11 residues. CDR3 sequence reads: CSVEGKGEQYF. For the CDR3, the DNA is TGCAGCGTTGAGGGAAAAGGGGAGCAGTACTTC.

This rearrangement joins TRBV28 to TRBJ1-2; possibly TRBD1 for D (6 bases). This CDR3 contains 16 residues. Germline CDR1 is MDHEN and CDR2 is SYDVKM. Deletions cut 5 bases from V and 8 bases from J, with 24 bases between. In DNA form, the CDR3 reads TGTGCCAGCAGTCAAAGCGCCTGGGGGCCCAACGACGGCTACACCTTC. Protein sequence: CASSQSAWGPNDGYTF.

Many counts were recorded for this clone. The gene calls are TRBV29-1 and TRBJ2-7; possible D gene TRBD2, 5 bases. The CDR3 spans 13 residues. Germline V gene lookup returns CDR1 SQVTM and CDR2 ANQGSEA. The V gene lost 4 bases and the J gene lost 1 base, with 11 bases spanning the gap. Here the CDR3 reads CSVGEGRSYEQYF. CDR3 in DNA: TGCAGCGTTGGTGAAGGGAGATCCTACGAGCAGTACTTC.

The V gene is TRBV4-1, the J gene TRBJ2-7, with 7 bases matching TRBD1. CDR3 length: 15 residues. From germline, CDR1 is MGHRA and CDR2 YSYEKL. V gave up 3 bases and J gave up 1 base; unmatched junction bases: 6. The CDR3 DNA reads TGCGCCAGCAGCCATCGACCGGGACAGTCCTACGAGCAGTACTTC. It encodes CASSHRPGQSYEQYF.